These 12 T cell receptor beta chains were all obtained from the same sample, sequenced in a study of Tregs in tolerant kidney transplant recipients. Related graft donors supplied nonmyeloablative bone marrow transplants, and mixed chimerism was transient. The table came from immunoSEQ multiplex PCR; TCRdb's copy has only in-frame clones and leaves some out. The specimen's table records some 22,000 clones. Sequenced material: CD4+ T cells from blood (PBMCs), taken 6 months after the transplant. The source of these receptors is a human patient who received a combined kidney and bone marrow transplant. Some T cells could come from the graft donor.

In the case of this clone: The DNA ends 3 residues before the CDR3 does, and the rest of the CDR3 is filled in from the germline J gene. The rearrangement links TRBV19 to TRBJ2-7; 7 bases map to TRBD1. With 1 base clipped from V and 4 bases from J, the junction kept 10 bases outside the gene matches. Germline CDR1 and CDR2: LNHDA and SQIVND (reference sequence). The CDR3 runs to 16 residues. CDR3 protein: CASSIVGDSGAYEQYF. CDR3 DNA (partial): TGTGCCAGTAGTATAGTGGGGGACAGTGGGGCATACGAG.

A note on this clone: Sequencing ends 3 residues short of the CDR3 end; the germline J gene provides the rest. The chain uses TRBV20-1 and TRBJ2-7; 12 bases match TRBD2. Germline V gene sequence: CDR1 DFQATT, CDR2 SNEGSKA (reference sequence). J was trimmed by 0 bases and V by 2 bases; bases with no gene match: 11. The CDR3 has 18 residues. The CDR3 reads CSARRTSGGLPSSYEQYF. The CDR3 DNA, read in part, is TGCAGTGCTAGAAGAACTAGCGGGGGGCTCCCGAGCTCCTACGAG.

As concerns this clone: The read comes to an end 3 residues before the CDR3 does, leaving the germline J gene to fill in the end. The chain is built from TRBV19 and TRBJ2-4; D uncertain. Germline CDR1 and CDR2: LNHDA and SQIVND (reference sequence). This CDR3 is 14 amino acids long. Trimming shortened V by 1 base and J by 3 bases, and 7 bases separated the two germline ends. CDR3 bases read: TGTGCCAGTAGTATAGGCAAGGGCAAAAACATT. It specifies CASSIGKGKNI. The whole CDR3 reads CASSIGKGKNIQYF.

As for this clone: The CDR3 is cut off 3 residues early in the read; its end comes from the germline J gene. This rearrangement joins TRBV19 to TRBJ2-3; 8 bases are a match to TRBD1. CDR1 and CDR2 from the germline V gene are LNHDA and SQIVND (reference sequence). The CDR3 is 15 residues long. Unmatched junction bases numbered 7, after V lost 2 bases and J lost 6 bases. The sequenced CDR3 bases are TGTGCCAGTAGTATATGGACAGGGAAAGGGGATACG. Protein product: CASSIWTGKGDT. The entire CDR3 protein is CASSIWTGKGDTQYF.

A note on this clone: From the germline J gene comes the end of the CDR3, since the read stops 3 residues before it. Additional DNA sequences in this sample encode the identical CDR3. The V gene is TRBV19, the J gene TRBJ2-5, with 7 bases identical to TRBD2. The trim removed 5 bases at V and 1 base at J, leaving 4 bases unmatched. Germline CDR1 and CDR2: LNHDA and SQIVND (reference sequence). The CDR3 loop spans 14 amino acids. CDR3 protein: CASSGASGQETQYF. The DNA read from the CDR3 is TGTGCCAGTAGTGGGGCTAGCGGCCAAGAGACC.

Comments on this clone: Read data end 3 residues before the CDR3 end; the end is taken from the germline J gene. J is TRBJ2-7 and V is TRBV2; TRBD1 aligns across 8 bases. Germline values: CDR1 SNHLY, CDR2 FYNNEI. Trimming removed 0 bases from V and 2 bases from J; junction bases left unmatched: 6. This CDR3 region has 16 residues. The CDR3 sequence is CASSEARRTGTYEQYF. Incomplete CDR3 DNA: TGTGCCAGCAGTGAAGCGCGAAGGACAGGGACCTACGAG.

The CDR3: CASSTGLPLVKLFF. The part of the CDR3 DNA that was read is TGTGCCAGTAGTACGGGACTCCCGCTGGTAAAA. The rearrangement joins TRBV19 to TRBJ1-4, with D possibly TRBD1 on 5 matching bases. The read terminates 3 residues ahead of where the CDR3 ends, so the germline J gene completes it. Trimming removed 4 bases from V and 10 bases from J, with 16 bases in between. From germline, CDR1 is LNHDA and CDR2 SQIVND (reference sequence). This CDR3 has 14 amino acids.

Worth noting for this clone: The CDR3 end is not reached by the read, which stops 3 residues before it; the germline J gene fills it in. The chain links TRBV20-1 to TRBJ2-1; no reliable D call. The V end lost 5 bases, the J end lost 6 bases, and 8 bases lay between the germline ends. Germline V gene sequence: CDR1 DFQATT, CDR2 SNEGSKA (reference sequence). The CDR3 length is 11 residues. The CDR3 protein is CSAYLFNEQFF. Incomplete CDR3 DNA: TGCAGTGCTTATTTATTCAATGAG.

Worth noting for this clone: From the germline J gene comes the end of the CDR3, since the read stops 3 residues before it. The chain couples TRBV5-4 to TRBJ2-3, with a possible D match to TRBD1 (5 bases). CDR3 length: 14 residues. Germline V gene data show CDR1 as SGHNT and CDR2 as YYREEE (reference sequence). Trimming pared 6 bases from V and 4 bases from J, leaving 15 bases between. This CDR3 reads CASNSKGWADTQYF. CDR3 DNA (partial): TGTGCCAGCAACTCCAAGGGGTGGGCAGATACG.

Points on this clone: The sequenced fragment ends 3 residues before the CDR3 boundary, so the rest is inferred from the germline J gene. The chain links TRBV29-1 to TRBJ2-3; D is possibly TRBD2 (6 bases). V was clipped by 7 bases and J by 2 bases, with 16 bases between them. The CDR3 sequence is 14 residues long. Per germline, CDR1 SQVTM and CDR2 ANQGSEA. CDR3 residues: CSATSRDSTDTQYF. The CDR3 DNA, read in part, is TGCAGCGCAACTAGCCGAGACTCCACAGATACG.

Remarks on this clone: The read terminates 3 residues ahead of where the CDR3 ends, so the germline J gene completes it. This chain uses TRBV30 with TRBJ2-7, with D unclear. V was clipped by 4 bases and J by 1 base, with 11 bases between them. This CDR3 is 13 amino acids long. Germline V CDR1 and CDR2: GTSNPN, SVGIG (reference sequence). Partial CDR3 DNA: TGTGCCTGGAAAGGCAGGTTTTCCTACGAG. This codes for CAWKGRFSYE. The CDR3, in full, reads CAWKGRFSYEQYF.

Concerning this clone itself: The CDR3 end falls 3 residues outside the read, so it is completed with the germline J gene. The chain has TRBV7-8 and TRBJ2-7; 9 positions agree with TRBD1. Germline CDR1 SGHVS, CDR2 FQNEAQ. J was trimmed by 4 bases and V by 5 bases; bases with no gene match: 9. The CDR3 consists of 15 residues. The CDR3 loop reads CASSRPDRGAYEQYF. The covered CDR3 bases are TGTGCCAGCAGCCGTCCGGACAGGGGAGCATACGAG.